The rows below give T cell receptor beta chains drawn from one sample of a study of T cell responses to AZD1222 COVID-19 vaccine. Assay: immunoSEQ multiplex PCR; the TCRdb copy retains only in-frame clones and omits some. The sample has 90,000 to 120,000 clones; approximately 89% are singletons. Sequencing was performed on peripheral blood, taken on day 0 of AZD1222 vaccination. These receptors all stem from an adult in good health. Each CDR3 is given with its conserved first and last residue. The order of the fields is clone size, D gene, J gene, V gene, CDR3 protein, CDR3 DNA. The D gene is left open where the match is weak. Rows give clone size only sometimes, using once, few, many, or a class for an expanded clone.

>few|TRBD2|TRBJ2-2|TRBV3-1/TRBV3-2
CASSQSGGYTGELFF
TGTGCCAGCAGCCAAAGCGGGGGGTACACCGGGGAGCTGTTTTTT
>.|TRBD1|TRBJ2-2|TRBV5-5
CASSFTGAGELFF
TGTGCCAGCAGCTTCACAGGGGCCGGGGAGCTGTTTTTT
>.|.|TRBJ2-1|TRBV9
CASSVGGASDEQFF
TGTGCCAGCAGCGTAGGGGGGGCCAGCGATGAGCAGTTCTTC
>.|.|TRBJ1-6|TRBV11-2
CASRTDSFNSPLHF
TGTGCCAGCCGTACGGACTCTTTTAATTCACCCCTCCACTTT
>.|TRBD2|TRBJ2-1|TRBV9
CASSVQPLTSGGAYNEQFF
TGTGCCAGCAGCGTCCAACCATTGACTAGCGGGGGCGCCTACAATGAGCAGTTCTTC
>.|TRBD1|TRBJ1-1|TRBV10-3
CAISEETGGTEAFF
TGTGCCATCAGTGAGGAGACAGGGGGAACTGAAGCTTTCTTT
>.|TRBD1|TRBJ2-7|TRBV7-7
CASSLGQFYEQYF
TGTGCCAGCAGCCTGGGACAGTTCTACGAGCAGTACTTC
>once|.|TRBJ1-3|TRBV2
CASRTAGTGNTIYF
TGTGCCAGCAGGACGGCCGGGACCGGAAACACCATATATTTT
>.|.|TRBJ1-3|TRBV29-1
CSAGGSAAGNTIYF
TGCAGCGCTGGAGGGTCGGCAGCTGGAAACACCATATATTTT
>.|.|TRBJ2-2|TRBV5-1
CASSLGTVATGELFF
TGCGCCAGCAGCTTAGGGACCGTAGCTACCGGGGAGCTGTTTTTT
>.|TRBD1|TRBJ2-1|TRBV19
CASSMTIRQGVRNEQFF
TGTGCCAGTAGTATGACCATTCGCCAGGGGGTAAGGAATGAGCAGTTCTTC
>.|TRBD2|TRBJ2-4|TRBV2
CASSAHDQGGDIQYF
TGTGCCAGCAGTGCCCACGATCAGGGAGGGGACATTCAGTACTTC
>few|.|TRBJ1-1|TRBV6-5
CASSYTGNTEAFF
TGTGCCAGCAGTTACACGGGGAACACTGAAGCTTTCTTT
>.|.|TRBJ2-2|TRBV21-1
CASSLTRGAWNTGELFF
TGTGCCAGCAGCCTCACAAGGGGAGCTTGGAACACCGGGGAGCTGTTTTTT
>.|.|TRBJ2-7|TRBV7-2
CASSLGLATYEQYF
TGTGCCAGCAGCTTGGGATTGGCCACTTACGAGCAGTACTTC
>.|TRBD1|TRBJ1-4|TRBV7-2
CASSFTSTGLNEKLFF
TGTGCCAGCAGCTTCACCTCGACAGGGCTAAATGAAAAACTGTTTTTT
>.|.|TRBJ2-7|TRBV19
CASSIVGAPSYEQYF
TGTGCCAGTAGTATAGTCGGGGCCCCATCCTACGAGCAGTACTTC
>.|TRBD1|TRBJ2-1|TRBV29-1
CSVARTGGQFF
TGCAGCGTTGCCCGGACAGGAGGGCAGTTCTTC
>.|.|TRBJ2-3|TRBV5-1
CASSLEGGATDTQYF
TGCGCCAGCAGCTTGGAGGGGGGGGCCACAGATACGCAGTATTTT
>.|.|TRBJ2-3|TRBV4-3
CASSSSTDTQYF
TGCGCCAGCAGCTCTAGCACAGATACGCAGTATTTT
>.|.|TRBJ2-3|TRBV14
CASSTLLTDTQYF
TGTGCCAGCAGTACTCTACTCACAGATACGCAGTATTTT
>.|.|TRBJ1-5|TRBV10-3
CAISESISWAQHF
TGTGCCATCAGTGAGTCGATTTCCTGGGCCCAGCATTTT
>.|.|TRBJ1-1|TRBV3-1/TRBV3-2
CASSQGYRAQWAFF
TGTGCCAGCAGCCAAGGGTATAGGGCGCAATGGGCTTTCTTT
>.|.|TRBJ2-2|TRBV7-8
CASSRGGVTGELFF
TGTGCCAGCAGCCGAGGGGGAGTAACCGGGGAGCTGTTTTTT
>.|.|TRBJ1-1|TRBV3-1/TRBV3-2
CASDKPLAEAFF
TGTGCCAGCGACAAGCCTTTGGCTGAAGCTTTCTTT
>.|.|TRBJ2-2|TRBV19
CASSVPRQGSTGELFF
TGTGCCAGTAGTGTGCCCAGGCAGGGTTCCACCGGGGAGCTGTTTTTT
>.|.|TRBJ1-5|TRBV12-5
CASGLSQPQHF
TGTGCTAGTGGTTTAAGTCAGCCCCAGCATTTT
>few|.|TRBJ2-2|TRBV6-5
CASRILGTGELFF
TGTGCCAGCAGAATCCTAGGTACCGGGGAGCTGTTTTTT
>.|.|TRBJ1-3|TRBV3-1/TRBV3-2
CASSLFITGFSGNTIYF
TGTGCCAGCAGCCTCTTCATTACAGGCTTCTCTGGAAACACCATATATTTT
>.|TRBD1|TRBJ1-3|TRBV7-6
CASSLVAGGTGNTIYF
TGTGCCAGCAGCTTAGTGGCAGGGGGCACAGGAAACACCATATATTTT
>.|.|TRBJ1-2|TRBV4-3
CASSQDPGSAYYGYTF
TGCGCCAGCAGCCAAGATCCAGGGTCGGCTTACTATGGCTACACCTTC
>.|.|TRBJ2-7|TRBV4-3
CASSQGGRLDEQYF
TGCGCCAGCAGCCAAGGGGGGCGCTTGGACGAGCAGTACTTC
>.|.|TRBJ2-7|TRBV5-4
CASTTKGGDAEQYF
TGTGCCAGCACCACTAAAGGAGGGGACGCCGAGCAGTACTTC
>once|.|TRBJ1-5|TRBV18
CASSPGDQPQHF
TGTGCCAGCTCACCAGGGGATCAGCCCCAGCATTTT
>.|.|TRBJ1-3|TRBV11-2
CASSLSAGGNTIYF
TGTGCCAGCAGCTTATCGGCAGGGGGAAACACCATATATTTT
>.|.|TRBJ1-3|TRBV5-1
CASSSEAPGPISGNTIYF
TGCGCCAGCAGCTCCGAAGCCCCCGGGCCCATCTCTGGAAACACCATATATTTT
>.|.|TRBJ2-3|TRBV5-4
CASSLSQANTDTQYF
TGTGCCAGCAGCTTGAGTCAGGCCAACACAGATACGCAGTATTTT
>.|.|TRBJ1-2|TRBV19
CASSPSGSRTSYGYTF
TGTGCCAGTAGTCCGTCAGGGAGTAGGACGTCCTATGGCTACACCTTC
>.|.|TRBJ1-4|TRBV15
CATSRDEKLFF
TGTGCCACCAGCAGAGATGAAAAACTGTTTTTT
>.|TRBD2|TRBJ2-1|TRBV27
CASSFQRETDNEQFF
TGTGCCAGCAGTTTTCAGCGGGAGACCGACAATGAGCAGTTCTTC
>.|.|TRBJ2-7|TRBV4-2
CASSQLHLGLGAYEQYF
TGTGCCAGCAGCCAACTCCACTTGGGCCTTGGGGCCTACGAGCAGTACTTC
>.|.|TRBJ1-1|TRBV7-3
CASSLGGTMNTEAFF
TGTGCCAGCAGCTTGGGTGGGACAATGAACACTGAAGCTTTCTTT
>.|.|TRBJ1-1|TRBV13
CASSLPPGRGTEAFF
TGTGCCAGCAGCTTGCCCCCCGGACGGGGCACTGAAGCTTTCTTT
>.|.|TRBJ1-2|TRBV2
CASSSSDSGYTF
TGTGCCAGCAGTTCCTCGGACTCCGGCTACACCTTC
>.|.|TRBJ2-2|TRBV7-9
CASSLRETGELFF
TGTGCCAGCAGCTTACGTGAGACCGGGGAGCTGTTTTTT
>.|TRBD1|TRBJ1-2|TRBV5-1
CASSLTQTGNYGYTF
TGCGCCAGCAGCTTAACTCAGACAGGGAATTATGGCTACACCTTC
>.|TRBD2|TRBJ2-1|TRBV6-4
CASSPTSGGSSSSYNEQFF
TGTGCCAGCAGTCCGACTAGCGGGGGCTCAAGTAGCTCCTACAATGAGCAGTTCTTC
>.|.|TRBJ1-3|TRBV11-2
CASSFKPGVSGNTIYF
TGTGCCAGCAGCTTTAAGCCAGGGGTATCAGGAAACACCATATATTTT
>.|.|TRBJ2-3|TRBV19
CASSSRTDTQYF
TGTGCCAGTAGTTCCCGGACCGATACGCAGTATTTT
>.|TRBD1|TRBJ1-1|TRBV29-1
CSAEQGATEAFF
TGCAGCGCTGAACAGGGGGCGACTGAAGCTTTCTTT
>.|TRBD1|TRBJ2-7|TRBV4-3
CASSPGTGSYEQYF
TGCGCCAGCAGCCCAGGGACAGGGTCCTACGAGCAGTACTTC
>.|TRBD2|TRBJ2-7|TRBV19
CASSSSGTSHSYEQYF
TGTGCCAGTAGTAGTTCCGGGACTAGCCACTCCTACGAGCAGTACTTC
>.|TRBD2|TRBJ2-7|TRBV6-2/TRBV6-3
CASSYASGGPYEQYF
TGTGCCAGCAGTTACGCTAGCGGGGGCCCATACGAGCAGTACTTC
>once|.|TRBJ1-5|TRBV30
CAWRLTANQPQHF
TGTGCCTGGAGGTTGACCGCTAATCAGCCCCAGCATTTT
>.|.|TRBJ2-6|TRBV10-1
CASSSGANVLTF
TGCGCCAGTTCCTCTGGGGCCAACGTCCTGACTTTC
>.|TRBD1|TRBJ2-1|TRBV6-6
CASSPGQGGYNEQFF
TGTGCCAGCAGCCCCGGACAGGGCGGTTACAATGAGCAGTTCTTC
>once|.|TRBJ1-6|TRBV4-3
CASRQGPQGGSPLHF
TGCGCCAGCAGGCAAGGGCCGCAGGGCGGATCACCCCTCCACTTT
>few|TRBD2|TRBJ2-1|TRBV6-5
CASRSAGGYNEQFF
TGTGCCAGCAGGTCAGCGGGGGGGTACAATGAGCAGTTCTTC
>.|TRBD1|TRBJ1-1|TRBV5-1
CASSLVGQGWTEAFF
TGCGCCAGCAGCTTGGTAGGACAGGGGTGGACTGAAGCTTTCTTT